These T cell receptor beta chains were read from a single sample in a study of blood T cell repertoires in COVID-19. Sequencing used immunoSEQ multiplex PCR; TCRdb keeps in-frame clones, though not all of them. The sample holds 310,000 or so clones, about 91% seen once. Material: peripheral blood. Source of these receptors: a man aged 30 to 45 with COVID-19, enrolled during active disease. CDR3s include the opening cysteine and the closing phenylalanine or tryptophan. The D gene is left open where the match is weak. Clone size appears in some rows only: once, few, many, or a class for an expanded clone.

D gene	clone size	V gene	J gene	CDR3 DNA	CDR3 protein
TRBD1	.	TRBV5-6	TRBJ1-1	TGTGCCAGCAGCTTGGCGACAGGGCTTAGAGAAGCTTTCTTT	CASSLATGLREAFF
.	.	TRBV21-1	TRBJ2-3	TGTGCCAGCAGCAAAGGGGCTCGCTTGCATTCACCGATAGACGATACCACTAGCACAGATACGCAGTATTTT	CASSKGARLHSPIDDTTSTDTQYF
TRBD1	.	TRBV18	TRBJ1-1	TGTGCCAGCTCACCTACAGGGGTCCCTGAAGCTTTCTTT	CASSPTGVPEAFF
.	.	TRBV7-9	TRBJ1-2	TGTGCCAGCAGCTTAGTTGGATCTGGGAGCTATGGCTACACCTTC	CASSLVGSGSYGYTF
TRBD2	.	TRBV9	TRBJ2-3	TGTGCCAGCAGCGATGGACTAGCGGGGAGTAGCACAGATACGCAGTATTTT	CASSDGLAGSSTDTQYF
.	.	TRBV4-2	TRBJ1-6	TGTGCCAGCAGTCGACAGCCCCAGGGCAGCTCCTATAATTCACCCCTCCACTTT	CASSRQPQGSSYNSPLHF
.	.	TRBV6-2/TRBV6-3	TRBJ1-1	TGTGCCAGCAGTCAAGAGTACACTGAAGCTTTCTTT	CASSQEYTEAFF
.	.	TRBV28	TRBJ2-3	TGTGCCAGCAGTCCCCGTGGTAGACGGGACACAGATACGCAGTATTTT	CASSPRGRRDTDTQYF
.	few	TRBV3-1/TRBV3-2	TRBJ1-5	TGTGCCAGCAGCCAAGATAGCCTGCTGAATCAGCCCCAGCATTTT	CASSQDSLLNQPQHF
.	once	TRBV19	TRBJ2-1	TGTGCCAGTAGTATAGGGCAGGGCTACAATGAGCAGTTCTTC	CASSIGQGYNEQFF
.	.	TRBV28	TRBJ2-7	TGTGCCAGCAGTTTAGACAGGTCCTCCTACGAGCAGTACTTC	CASSLDRSSYEQYF
TRBD2	.	TRBV24-1	TRBJ2-5	TGTGCCACCAGTGAGGGATCCGGGACTAGAGCGACCCAGTACTTC	CATSEGSGTRATQYF
.	.	TRBV5-1	TRBJ1-2	TGCGCCAGCAGCCCCGAGATTCGGACAGATAACTATGGCTACACCTTC	CASSPEIRTDNYGYTF
TRBD2	.	TRBV14	TRBJ2-7	TGTGCCAGCAGCCAAGTTAGCGGGGTCCTCGGGCAGTACTTC	CASSQVSGVLGQYF
.	.	TRBV7-2	TRBJ2-2	TGTGCCAGCAGCTTGGGGGGTGCCCGGGAGCTGTTTTTT	CASSLGGARELFF
.	few	TRBV6-5	TRBJ2-3	TGTGCCAGCAGTCTCGAGGGAGGATCCACAGATACGCAGTATTTT	CASSLEGGSTDTQYF
.	.	TRBV5-4	TRBJ1-1	TGTGCCAGCAGCTTGGGGGCCTTGACAGTTAACACTGAAGCTTTCTTT	CASSLGALTVNTEAFF
TRBD2	.	TRBV5-1	TRBJ2-4	TGCGCCAGCAGCTTGGTAGGGTCCAGCGGGGGAAACATTCAGTACTTC	CASSLVGSSGGNIQYF
.	.	TRBV18	TRBJ2-5	TGTGCCAGCTCACCGAGATTGACCCAGTACTTC	CASSPRLTQYF
.	.	TRBV6-4	TRBJ2-2	TGTGCCAGCAGTGTGACGGGGAACACCGGGGAGCTGTTTTTT	CASSVTGNTGELFF
TRBD2	.	TRBV7-2	TRBJ2-7	TGTGCCAGCAGCTTCGGGCGGGAGTACTACGAGCAGTACTTC	CASSFGREYYEQYF
TRBD1	.	TRBV7-2	TRBJ1-3	TGTGCCAGCAGCAGCCAACAGGGGGCTGGACGAAACACCATATATTTT	CASSSQQGAGRNTIYF
.	.	TRBV6-5	TRBJ2-2	TGTGCCAGCAGTTACATGTATGCAGGAATCGGGGAGCTGTTTTTT	CASSYMYAGIGELFF